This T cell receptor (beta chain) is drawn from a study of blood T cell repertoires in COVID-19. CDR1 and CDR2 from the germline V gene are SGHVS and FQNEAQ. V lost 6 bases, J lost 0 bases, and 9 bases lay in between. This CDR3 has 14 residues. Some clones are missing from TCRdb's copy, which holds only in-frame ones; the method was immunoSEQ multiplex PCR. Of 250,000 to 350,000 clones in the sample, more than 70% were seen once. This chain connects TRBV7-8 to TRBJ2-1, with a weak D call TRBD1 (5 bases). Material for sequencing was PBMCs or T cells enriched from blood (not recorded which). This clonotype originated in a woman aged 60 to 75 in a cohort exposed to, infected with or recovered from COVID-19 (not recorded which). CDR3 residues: CASRQGSSYNEQFF. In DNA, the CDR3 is TGTGCCAGCAGGCAGGGCAGCTCCTACAATGAGCAGTTCTTC. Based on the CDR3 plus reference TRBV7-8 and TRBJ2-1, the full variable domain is GAGVSQSPRYKVAKRGQDVALRCDPISGHVSLFWYQQALGQGPEFLTYFQNEAQLDKSGLPSDRFFAERPEGSVSTLKIQRTQQEDSAVYLCASRQGSSYNEQFFGPGTRLTVL.